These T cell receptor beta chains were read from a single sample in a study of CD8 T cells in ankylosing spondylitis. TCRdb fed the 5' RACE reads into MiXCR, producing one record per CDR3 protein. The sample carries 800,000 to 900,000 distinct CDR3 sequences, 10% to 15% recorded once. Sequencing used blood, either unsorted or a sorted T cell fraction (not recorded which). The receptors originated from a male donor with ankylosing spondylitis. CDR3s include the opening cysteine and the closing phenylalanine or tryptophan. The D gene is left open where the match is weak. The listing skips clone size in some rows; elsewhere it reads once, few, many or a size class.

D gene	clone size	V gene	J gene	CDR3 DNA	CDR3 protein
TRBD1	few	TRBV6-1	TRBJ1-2	TGTGCCAGCAGTGAAGTGCTGGGACAGCGCTATGGCTACACCTTC	CASSEVLGQRYGYTF
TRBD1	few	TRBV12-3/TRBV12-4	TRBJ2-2	TGTGCCAGCAGTAGGACAGGGCACACCGGGGAGCTGTTTTTT	CASSRTGHTGELFF
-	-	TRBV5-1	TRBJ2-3	TGCGCCAGCAGCTTGATTCCGGGGAGCACAGATACGCAGTATTTT	CASSLIPGSTDTQYF
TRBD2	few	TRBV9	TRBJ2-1	TGTGCCAGCAGCTCCCGAACTAGCGGGGTCTATGAGCAGTTCTTC	CASSSRTSGVYEQFF
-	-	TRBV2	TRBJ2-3	TGTGCCAGCAGTCAAAACGGGGGTGGAACAGATACGCAGTATTTT	CASSQNGGGTDTQYF
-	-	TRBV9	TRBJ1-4	TGTGCCAGCACCAAGGGGGGTCAAGGGGGTGAAAAACTGTTTTTT	CASTKGGQGGEKLFF
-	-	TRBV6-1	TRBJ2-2	TGTGCCAGCAGACCGACAACGAACACCGGGGAGCTGTTTTTT	CASRPTTNTGELFF
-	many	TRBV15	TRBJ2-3	TGTGCCACCAGCAAGGGGATGGGGGCAGATACGCAGTATTTT	CATSKGMGADTQYF
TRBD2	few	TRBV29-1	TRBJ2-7	TGCAGCGTTGGGCTGAAGGCAAGCGGGGAGTCCGAGCAGTACTTC	CSVGLKASGESEQYF
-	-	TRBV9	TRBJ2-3	TGTGCCAGCAGCATTACGCCCAGGGGGGCAGATACGCAGTATTTT	CASSITPRGADTQYF
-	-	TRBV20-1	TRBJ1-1	TGCAGTGCTAGGAGTCAGTTTAGCGCTGAAGCTTTCTTT	CSARSQFSAEAFF
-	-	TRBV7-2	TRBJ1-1	TGTGCCAGCAGCTTAAAGACGCAAAGCGGACATGAAGCTTTCTTT	CASSLKTQSGHEAFF
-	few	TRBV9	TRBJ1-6	TGTGCCAGCAGCTCTGGACAGCCAGGGTATTCACCCCTCCACTTT	CASSSGQPGYSPLHF
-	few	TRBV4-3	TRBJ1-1	TGCGCCAGCAGCCAAGATTCAAGGTTCACTGAAGCTTTCTTT	CASSQDSRFTEAFF
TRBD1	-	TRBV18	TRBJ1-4	TGTGCCAGCTCACCCCCTGGACAGGGAGGAGAAAAACTGTTTTTT	CASSPPGQGGEKLFF
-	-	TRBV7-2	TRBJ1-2	TGTGCCAGCAGCTTTTTTGAGGGGTATGGCTACACCTTC	CASSFFEGYGYTF
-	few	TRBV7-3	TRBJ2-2	TGTGCCAGCAGCGCTACCGGGCCGGCGACTACCGGGGAGCTGTTTTTT	CASSATGPATTGELFF
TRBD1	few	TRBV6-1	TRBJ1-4	TGTGCCAGCATAAGACTCGGACAGGGAGGTGAAAAACTGTTTTTT	CASIRLGQGGEKLFF
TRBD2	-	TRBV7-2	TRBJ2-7	TGTGCCAGCAGCGCGAGCGGGAGTGCGTACGAGCAGTACTTC	CASSASGSAYEQYF
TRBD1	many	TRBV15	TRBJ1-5	TGTGCCACCAGCAGAGAGAGGGGACAGTGGCTACATCAGCCCCAGCATTTT	CATSRERGQWLHQPQHF
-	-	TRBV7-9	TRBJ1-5	TGTGCCAGCAGCTTCCTGGCCGGGCAGCCCCAGCATTTT	CASSFLAGQPQHF
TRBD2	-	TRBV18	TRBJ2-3	TGTGCCAGCTCACCGCCGGGACTAGCGGGAGTGGGAGATACGCAGTATTTT	CASSPPGLAGVGDTQYF
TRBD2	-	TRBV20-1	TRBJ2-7	TGCAGTGCTAGAGGGTGGCGGGAGGACCACAACGAGCAGTACTTC	CSARGWREDHNEQYF
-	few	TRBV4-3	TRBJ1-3	TGCGCCAGCAGCCAAGATGTGGGTGGAAACACCATATATTTT	CASSQDVGGNTIYF
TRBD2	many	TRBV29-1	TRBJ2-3	TGCAGCGTCGCGGGACTAGCGGGAGGCGTCACAGATACGCAGTATTTT	CSVAGLAGGVTDTQYF
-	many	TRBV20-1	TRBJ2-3	TGCAGTGCTAGAGAGGGGACTTCCACAGATACGCAGTATTTT	CSAREGTSTDTQYF
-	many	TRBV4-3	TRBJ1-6	TGCGCCAGCAGCCAAGAGTCTGGGGTCACCTATTCACCCCTCCACTTT	CASSQESGVTYSPLHF
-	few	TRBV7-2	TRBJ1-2	TGTGCCAGCAGCTTACTCGGGAGGCCTGGCTACACCTTC	CASSLLGRPGYTF
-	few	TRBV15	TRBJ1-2	TGTGCCACCAGCAGAGATTTTGGGGGGTATGGCTACACCTTC	CATSRDFGGYGYTF
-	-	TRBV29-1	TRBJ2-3	TGCAGCGTTGAGACCCCGCCTGGCGCCACGCAGTATTTT	CSVETPPGATQYF